Listed below are T cell receptor beta chains from one sample, sequenced in a study of OX40 agonist ivuxolimab in advanced cancers. Only in-frame clones appear in the TCRdb table, and some are missing; sequencing was by immunoSEQ multiplex PCR. Counted here are about 67,000 clones, around 84% occurring once; the ten biggest clones make up around 2%. The specimen was CD4+ or CD8+ T cells sorted from blood, collected in a trial of the OX40 agonist ivuxolimab. The receptors derive from an adult with an advanced solid tumor such as melanoma, head and neck, liver or kidney cancer. Both conserved end residues are part of each CDR3. D genes are given only for firm matches. Clone size, where shown, is once, few, many, or a class for clones that have expanded.

d_call: .
j_call: TRBJ2-2
clone_size: .
v_call: TRBV28
cdr3_aa: CASSPGGQGIGELFF
cdr3_nt: TGTGCCAGCAGTCCCGGAGGGCAGGGGATAGGGGAGCTGTTTTTT

d_call: .
j_call: TRBJ1-2
clone_size: .
v_call: TRBV5-6
cdr3_aa: CASSYGPKSGYTF
cdr3_nt: TGTGCCAGCAGCTACGGGCCTAAGTCCGGCTACACCTTC

d_call: .
j_call: TRBJ2-7
clone_size: .
v_call: TRBV6-1
cdr3_aa: CASRGAGADEQYF
cdr3_nt: TGTGCCAGCAGAGGAGCTGGGGCCGACGAGCAGTACTTC

d_call: .
j_call: TRBJ2-7
clone_size: .
v_call: TRBV28
cdr3_aa: CASLRTAYEQYF
cdr3_nt: TGTGCCAGCCTCAGGACAGCCTACGAGCAGTACTTC

d_call: .
j_call: TRBJ2-1
clone_size: .
v_call: TRBV27
cdr3_aa: CASRPTSEREFF
cdr3_nt: TGTGCCAGCAGACCCACCTCGGAGCGGGAGTTCTTC

d_call: .
j_call: TRBJ2-2
clone_size: .
v_call: TRBV19
cdr3_aa: CASTPPTRTGELFF
cdr3_nt: TGTGCCAGTACCCCGCCGACCAGGACTGGGGAGCTGTTTTTT

d_call: TRBD1
j_call: TRBJ2-1
clone_size: .
v_call: TRBV5-8
cdr3_aa: CASTNQGQGGDEQFF
cdr3_nt: TGTGCCAGCACCAACCAGGGACAGGGTGGGGATGAGCAGTTCTTC

d_call: .
j_call: TRBJ1-5
clone_size: .
v_call: TRBV28
cdr3_aa: CASIGSKNQPQHF
cdr3_nt: TGTGCCAGCATAGGAAGTAAGAATCAGCCCCAGCATTTT

d_call: .
j_call: TRBJ2-7
clone_size: .
v_call: TRBV11-2
cdr3_aa: CASSQARGTYEQYF
cdr3_nt: TGTGCCAGCAGCCAAGCCCGGGGGACCTACGAGCAGTACTTC

d_call: .
j_call: TRBJ2-1
clone_size: once
v_call: TRBV30
cdr3_aa: CAWSPGTPDNEQFF
cdr3_nt: TGTGCCTGGTCACCCGGGACCCCGGACAATGAGCAGTTCTTC

d_call: .
j_call: TRBJ1-5
clone_size: .
v_call: TRBV5-1
cdr3_aa: CASSLGGNNQPQHF
cdr3_nt: TGCGCCAGCAGCTTGGGAGGTAACAATCAGCCCCAGCATTTT

d_call: .
j_call: TRBJ1-5
clone_size: .
v_call: TRBV7-7
cdr3_aa: CASSKGGQPQHF
cdr3_nt: TGTGCCAGCAGCAAGGGAGGGCAGCCCCAGCATTTT

d_call: TRBD2
j_call: TRBJ2-1
clone_size: .
v_call: TRBV7-9
cdr3_aa: CASRFSGRVSEQFF
cdr3_nt: TGTGCCAGCAGGTTTAGCGGGAGGGTGAGTGAGCAGTTCTTC

d_call: .
j_call: TRBJ2-3
clone_size: .
v_call: TRBV7-2
cdr3_aa: CASSASTDTQYF
cdr3_nt: TGTGCCAGTTCCGCGAGCACAGATACGCAGTATTTT

d_call: .
j_call: TRBJ2-7
clone_size: .
v_call: TRBV5-4
cdr3_aa: CASSQDYPGEQYF
cdr3_nt: TGTGCCAGCAGCCAGGACTACCCGGGGGAGCAGTACTTC

d_call: .
j_call: TRBJ1-1
clone_size: once
v_call: TRBV11-2
cdr3_aa: CASSLAHRNTEAFF
cdr3_nt: TGTGCCAGCAGCTTAGCGCACAGAAACACTGAAGCTTTCTTT

d_call: .
j_call: TRBJ1-1
clone_size: .
v_call: TRBV5-5
cdr3_aa: CASSLIVGTEAFF
cdr3_nt: TGTGCCAGCAGCTTGATTGTGGGGACTGAAGCTTTCTTT

d_call: .
j_call: TRBJ2-5
clone_size: .
v_call: TRBV27
cdr3_aa: CASTTLAGAVETQYF
cdr3_nt: TGTGCCAGCACAACATTAGCAGGGGCGGTGGAGACCCAGTACTTC

d_call: .
j_call: TRBJ2-5
clone_size: .
v_call: TRBV19
cdr3_aa: CASSIGAGQETQYF
cdr3_nt: TGTGCCAGTAGTATAGGGGCAGGGCAAGAGACCCAGTACTTC

d_call: .
j_call: TRBJ2-6
clone_size: .
v_call: TRBV4-3
cdr3_aa: CASSQTSGLSGANVLTF
cdr3_nt: TGCGCCAGCAGCCAGACCTCCGGACTGTCTGGGGCCAACGTCCTGACTTTC

d_call: TRBD1
j_call: TRBJ1-6
clone_size: .
v_call: TRBV6-5
cdr3_aa: CASSYGTAINSPLHF
cdr3_nt: TGTGCCAGCAGTTACGGGACAGCGATAAATTCACCCCTCCACTTT

d_call: .
j_call: TRBJ2-7
clone_size: .
v_call: TRBV30
cdr3_aa: CAWVRGGALYEQYF
cdr3_nt: TGTGCCTGGGTCAGGGGCGGGGCGCTATACGAGCAGTACTTC

d_call: TRBD2
j_call: TRBJ2-5
clone_size: few
v_call: TRBV19
cdr3_aa: CASSRLGLAGGPQETQYF
cdr3_nt: TGTGCCAGTAGTAGACTGGGACTAGCGGGAGGACCCCAAGAGACCCAGTACTTC

d_call: TRBD1
j_call: TRBJ1-5
clone_size: .
v_call: TRBV7-2
cdr3_aa: CASSLTGGSNQPQHF
cdr3_nt: TGTGCCAGCAGCCTGACAGGGGGCAGCAATCAGCCCCAGCATTTT

d_call: TRBD2
j_call: TRBJ2-1
clone_size: .
v_call: TRBV5-1
cdr3_aa: CASSLVLAGGEQFF
cdr3_nt: TGCGCCAGCAGCTTGGTCCTAGCGGGGGGAGAGCAGTTCTTC

d_call: .
j_call: TRBJ1-6
clone_size: .
v_call: TRBV19
cdr3_aa: CASSIGQAFYNSPLHF
cdr3_nt: TGTGCCAGTAGTATTGGGCAAGCGTTTTATAATTCACCCCTCCACTTT

d_call: TRBD1
j_call: TRBJ1-2
clone_size: .
v_call: TRBV29-1
cdr3_aa: CSATGQGAGGYTF
cdr3_nt: TGCAGCGCCACGGGACAGGGGGCGGGAGGCTACACCTTC

d_call: TRBD1
j_call: TRBJ2-7
clone_size: .
v_call: TRBV6-1
cdr3_aa: CASILWAGGEQYF
cdr3_nt: TGTGCCAGCATTCTATGGGCAGGGGGCGAGCAGTACTTC

d_call: .
j_call: TRBJ2-1
clone_size: .
v_call: TRBV5-1
cdr3_aa: CASSQDGSSYNEQFF
cdr3_nt: TGCGCCAGCAGCCAAGACGGGAGCTCCTACAATGAGCAGTTCTTC

d_call: .
j_call: TRBJ1-6
clone_size: .
v_call: TRBV5-6
cdr3_aa: CASSLMAARDNSPLHF
cdr3_nt: TGTGCCAGCAGCTTGATGGCGGCGCGTGATAATTCACCCCTCCACTTT

d_call: .
j_call: TRBJ2-2
clone_size: .
v_call: TRBV28
cdr3_aa: CASSFSRQHTGELFF
cdr3_nt: TGTGCCAGCAGTTTTTCTAGACAGCACACCGGGGAGCTGTTTTTT

d_call: TRBD2
j_call: TRBJ2-1
clone_size: .
v_call: TRBV18
cdr3_aa: CASSPGHGTSGSSYNEQFF
cdr3_nt: TGTGCCAGCTCACCAGGACACGGGACTAGCGGGAGCTCCTACAATGAGCAGTTCTTC

d_call: .
j_call: TRBJ2-2
clone_size: .
v_call: TRBV12-2
cdr3_aa: CASRSSGLRGAKRISTGELFF
cdr3_nt: TGTGCAAGTCGCTCCTCCGGACTAAGGGGAGCAAAGAGAATAAGTACCGGGGAGCTGTTTTTT

d_call: .
j_call: TRBJ2-5
clone_size: .
v_call: TRBV28
cdr3_aa: CASKGVLQETQYF
cdr3_nt: TGTGCCAGCAAGGGGGTCCTTCAAGAGACCCAGTACTTC

d_call: .
j_call: TRBJ2-3
clone_size: .
v_call: TRBV7-3
cdr3_aa: CASSIPGDTQYF
cdr3_nt: TGTGCCAGCAGTATACCGGGAGATACGCAGTATTTT

d_call: TRBD2
j_call: TRBJ2-3
clone_size: .
v_call: TRBV4-1
cdr3_aa: CASSQGLASTDTQYF
cdr3_nt: TGCGCCAGCAGCCAAGGACTAGCGAGCACAGATACGCAGTATTTT

d_call: .
j_call: TRBJ1-1
clone_size: .
v_call: TRBV21-1
cdr3_aa: CASSKAIGGNTEAFF
cdr3_nt: TGTGCCAGCAGCAAAGCCATTGGGGGGAACACTGAAGCTTTCTTT

d_call: .
j_call: TRBJ2-6
clone_size: .
v_call: TRBV7-2
cdr3_aa: CASSLALSAGANVLTF
cdr3_nt: TGTGCCAGCAGCTTAGCGCTGAGTGCTGGGGCCAACGTCCTGACTTTC

d_call: TRBD1
j_call: TRBJ1-2
clone_size: medium-sized
v_call: TRBV4-2
cdr3_aa: CASSQLRQGASGYTF
cdr3_nt: TGTGCCAGCAGCCAACTCCGACAGGGGGCAAGTGGCTACACCTTC

d_call: .
j_call: TRBJ1-3
clone_size: .
v_call: TRBV30
cdr3_aa: CACRASSGNTIYF
cdr3_nt: TGTGCCTGTCGGGCGAGCTCTGGAAACACCATATATTTT

d_call: TRBD2
j_call: TRBJ2-1
clone_size: .
v_call: TRBV15
cdr3_aa: CATSRELAGDNEQFF
cdr3_nt: TGTGCCACCAGCAGAGAGCTAGCGGGCGACAATGAGCAGTTCTTC

d_call: .
j_call: TRBJ2-3
clone_size: few
v_call: TRBV7-2
cdr3_aa: CASSLVAVRTTDTQYF
cdr3_nt: TGTGCCAGCAGCTTAGTTGCGGTGCGGACCACAGATACGCAGTATTTT

d_call: .
j_call: TRBJ2-3
clone_size: .
v_call: TRBV28
cdr3_aa: CASSSPPADTQYF
cdr3_nt: TGTGCCAGCAGCTCCCCCCCGGCAGATACGCAGTATTTT

d_call: TRBD1
j_call: TRBJ1-3
clone_size: once
v_call: TRBV28
cdr3_aa: CASKDRGGNTIYF
cdr3_nt: TGTGCCAGCAAAGACAGGGGTGGAAACACCATATATTTT

d_call: .
j_call: TRBJ2-1
clone_size: .
v_call: TRBV11-2
cdr3_aa: CASSADSYNEQFF
cdr3_nt: TGTGCCAGCAGCGCCGACTCCTACAATGAGCAGTTCTTC

d_call: TRBD2
j_call: TRBJ2-7
clone_size: .
v_call: TRBV6-5
cdr3_aa: CASSRDYLYEQYF
cdr3_nt: TGTGCCAGCAGTCGGGACTACCTCTACGAGCAGTACTTC

d_call: .
j_call: TRBJ1-5
clone_size: .
v_call: TRBV7-2
cdr3_aa: CASSLGGGHPYSNQPQHF
cdr3_nt: TGTGCCAGCAGCTTAGGGGGCGGGCATCCGTATAGCAATCAGCCCCAGCATTTT